A selection of T cell receptor beta chains follows, all from one sample in a study of blood T cell repertoires in COVID-19. Here immunoSEQ multiplex PCR was the method, and the copy in TCRdb shows in-frame clones only, minus some. Of fewer than 350,000 clones listed, just under 90% are singletons. Sequencing used PBMCs or T cells enriched from blood (not recorded which). All receptors derive from a woman aged 30 to 39 with acute COVID-19. Both conserved end residues are part of each CDR3. A D gene is named only where the DNA matches it firmly. Some rows mark clone size as missing; the rest say once, few, many or name a class of expanded clone.

D gene	V gene	clone size	J gene	CDR3 protein	CDR3 DNA
.	TRBV3-1/TRBV3-2	.	TRBJ1-6	CASSKPQGENSPLHF	TGTGCCAGCAGCAAGCCACAGGGTGAAAATTCACCCCTCCACTTT
TRBD1	TRBV10-3	.	TRBJ1-5	CATTQGDQPQHF	TGTGCCACCACACAGGGGGATCAGCCCCAGCATTTT
.	TRBV19	few	TRBJ1-2	CASSKTGMESYGYTF	TGTGCCAGTAGTAAAACAGGGATGGAGTCCTATGGCTACACCTTC
TRBD1	TRBV5-5	.	TRBJ2-2	CASSTWTGGDTGELFF	TGTGCCAGCAGCACGTGGACAGGGGGCGACACCGGGGAGCTGTTTTTT
.	TRBV27	.	TRBJ2-1	CASSRSNFSPRDEQFF	TGTGCCAGCAGTCGTTCTAATTTTTCCCCCAGGGATGAGCAGTTCTTC
TRBD2	TRBV5-1	.	TRBJ2-7	CASSDGAGGSEQYF	TGCGCCAGCAGTGACGGGGCGGGGGGATCCGAGCAGTACTTC
.	TRBV11-2	.	TRBJ2-7	CASSPQTADSYEQYF	TGTGCCAGCAGCCCACAGACAGCAGACTCCTACGAGCAGTACTTC
TRBD2	TRBV9	.	TRBJ2-1	CASSPRAAGARYNEQFF	TGTGCCAGCAGCCCGCGGGCAGCGGGAGCGCGATACAATGAGCAGTTCTTC
TRBD2	TRBV11-3	.	TRBJ2-3	CASSVTSAYTDTQYF	TGTGCCAGCAGCGTCACTAGCGCTTACACAGATACGCAGTATTTT
.	TRBV19	.	TRBJ1-6	CASSIRNSPLHF	TGTGCCAGTAGTATCAGGAATTCACCCCTCCACTTT
.	TRBV7-9	.	TRBJ2-4	CASSFGVVDKNIQYF	TGTGCCAGCAGCTTTGGAGTAGTGGACAAAAACATTCAGTACTTC
.	TRBV4-1	once	TRBJ1-5	CASSQEPPYDSLNQPQHF	TGCGCCAGCAGCCAAGAACCCCCATATGACAGTCTTAATCAGCCCCAGCATTTT
TRBD2	TRBV7-9	once	TRBJ2-1	CASTAGGPRNEQFF	TGTGCCAGCACAGCGGGAGGGCCACGGAATGAGCAGTTCTTC
.	TRBV12-3/TRBV12-4	.	TRBJ2-3	CASSFNFDTQYF	TGTGCCAGCAGTTTTAATTTCGATACGCAGTATTTT
.	TRBV20-1	.	TRBJ2-2	CSASLAGELFF	TGCAGTGCTAGTCTCGCCGGGGAGCTGTTTTTT
.	TRBV27	.	TRBJ1-5	CASSLLGEGQPQHF	TGTGCCAGCAGTCTTTTGGGGGAGGGTCAGCCCCAGCATTTT
.	TRBV3-1/TRBV3-2	.	TRBJ2-5	CASSLLGRETQYF	TGTGCCAGCAGCCTCCTAGGGAGAGAGACCCAGTACTTC
TRBD2	TRBV23-1	.	TRBJ2-5	CASSRWGGETQYF	TGCGCCAGCAGTCGATGGGGGGGGGAGACCCAGTACTTC
.	TRBV5-5	many	TRBJ1-3	CASSLRGFSGNTIYF	TGTGCCAGCAGCTTGCGGGGATTCTCTGGAAACACCATATATTTT
.	TRBV19	once	TRBJ2-7	CASSIRQGLDYEQYF	TGTGCCAGTAGTATCCGGCAGGGACTTGACTACGAGCAGTACTTC
.	TRBV5-3	.	TRBJ2-7	CARSFFMGHGAKCGEQYF	TGTGCCAGAAGCTTCTTCATGGGCCATGGGGCCAAATGTGGCGAGCAGTACTTC
.	TRBV4-1	.	TRBJ2-3	CASSLTPGNTQYF	TGCGCCAGCAGCCTAACTCCAGGGAATACGCAGTATTTT
TRBD2	TRBV2	.	TRBJ2-7	CATTPGLAREQYF	TGTGCCACCACCCCGGGACTAGCTCGCGAGCAGTACTTC
.	TRBV11-2	.	TRBJ1-5	CASSPSGAGGQPQHF	TGTGCCAGCAGCCCCTCTGGGGCGGGAGGTCAGCCCCAGCATTTT
TRBD1	TRBV12-3/TRBV12-4	.	TRBJ2-2	CASGQGPTGELFF	TGTGCCAGCGGACAGGGACCCACCGGGGAGCTGTTTTTT
TRBD2	TRBV11-2	once	TRBJ2-1	CASSSESGGSYNEQFF	TGTGCCAGCAGCTCAGAAAGCGGGGGCTCCTACAATGAGCAGTTCTTC
.	TRBV28	.	TRBJ1-5	CAGGESRYGPQHF	TGTGCCGGAGGCGAATCACGGTATGGGCCCCAGCATTTT
.	TRBV7-9	once	TRBJ2-5	CASSKLAGFQETQYF	TGTGCCAGCAGCAAGTTGGCGGGTTTCCAAGAGACCCAGTACTTC
.	TRBV28	once	TRBJ2-7	CASSLSAASEQYF	TGTGCCAGCAGTTTATCCGCGGCGTCCGAGCAGTACTTC
.	TRBV28	.	TRBJ1-2	CASSPSDGYTF	TGTGCCAGCAGTCCCTCGGATGGCTACACCTTC
TRBD2	TRBV9	once	TRBJ2-1	CASSPLAGGPSHEQFF	TGTGCCAGCAGCCCATTAGCGGGAGGGCCTAGCCATGAGCAGTTCTTC
.	TRBV19	.	TRBJ2-7	CASSIGAGSTEQYF	TGTGCCAGTAGTATTGGAGCTGGGTCCACCGAGCAGTACTTC